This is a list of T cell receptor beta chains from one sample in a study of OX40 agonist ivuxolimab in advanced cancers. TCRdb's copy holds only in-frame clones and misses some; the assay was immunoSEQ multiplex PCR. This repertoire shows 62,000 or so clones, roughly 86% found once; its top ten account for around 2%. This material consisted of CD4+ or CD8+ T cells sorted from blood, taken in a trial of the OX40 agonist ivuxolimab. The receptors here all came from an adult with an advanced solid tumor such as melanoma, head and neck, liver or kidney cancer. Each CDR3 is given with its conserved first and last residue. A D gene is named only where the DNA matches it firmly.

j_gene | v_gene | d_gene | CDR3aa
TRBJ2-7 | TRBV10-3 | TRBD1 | CAIRGTGRSSEQYF
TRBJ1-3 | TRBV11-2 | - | CASSFSRNTIYF
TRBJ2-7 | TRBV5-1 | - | CASSLAGISYEQYF
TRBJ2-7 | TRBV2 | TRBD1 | CASHRDRSTYEQYF
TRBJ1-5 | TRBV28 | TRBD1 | CASSLGGGSQPQHF
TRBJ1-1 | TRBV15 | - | CATSRDPGNTEAFF
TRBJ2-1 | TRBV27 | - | CASSLEGRSYNEQFF
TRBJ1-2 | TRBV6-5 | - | CASSYSGRGESGYTF
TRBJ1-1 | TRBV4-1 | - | CASGLNREDTEAFF
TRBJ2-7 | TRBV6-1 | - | CASSGGPRLPHEQYF
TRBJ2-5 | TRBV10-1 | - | CASSAQLQETQYF
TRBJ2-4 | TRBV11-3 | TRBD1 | CASSFTIGTERGYSKNIQYF
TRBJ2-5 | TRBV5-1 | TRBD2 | CASSRSGGQETQYF
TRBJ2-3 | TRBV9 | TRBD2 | CASSVGGSRRGTDTQYF
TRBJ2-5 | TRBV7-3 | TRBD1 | CASSLGVTGVQETQYF
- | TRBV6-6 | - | CASSHRPARDEQYF
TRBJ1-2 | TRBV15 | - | CATSRDNRDYGYTF
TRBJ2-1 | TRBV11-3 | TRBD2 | CASSLRPAGANEQFF
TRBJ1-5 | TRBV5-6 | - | CASSLGGQGNQPQHF
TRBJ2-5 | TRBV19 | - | CASSPSLARSTQETQYF
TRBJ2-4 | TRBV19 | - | CASSPRENIQYF
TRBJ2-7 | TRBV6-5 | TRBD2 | CATKSGTSGSYEQYF
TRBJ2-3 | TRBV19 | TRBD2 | CASRGSGGAVSPTDTQYF
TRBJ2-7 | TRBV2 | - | CASTQVIYEQYF
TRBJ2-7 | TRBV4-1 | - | CASSQSRVSYEQYF
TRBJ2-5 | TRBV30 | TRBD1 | CAWSPPGQIQETQYF
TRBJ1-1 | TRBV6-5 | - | CASSEAGTEAFF
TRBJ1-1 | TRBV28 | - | CASSLSRPTEAFF
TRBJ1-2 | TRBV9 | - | CASSVGGGLLNYGYTF
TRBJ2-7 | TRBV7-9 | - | CASSRSSYEQYF
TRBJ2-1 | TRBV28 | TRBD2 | CASSLGTSQTNEQFF
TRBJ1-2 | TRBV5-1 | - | CASSLDRESYGYTF
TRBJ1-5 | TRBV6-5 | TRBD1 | CASGGTVRSQPQHF
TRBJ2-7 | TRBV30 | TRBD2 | CAWSYSGSLSYEQYF